The 14 T cell receptor beta chains presented below share a single source sample, sequenced in a study of cytomegalovirus exposure and HLA in healthy donors. PCR primers comprised 60 Vbeta and 13 Jbeta primers. Clones were read by immunoSEQ multiplex PCR, and TCRdb kept only the in-frame ones, dropping some. This repertoire shows some 90,000 clones, 70% to 85% found once; its top ten account for roughly 3.8%. Material for sequencing was PBMCs. These receptors all stem from a man aged 50 to 60 in good health and CMV-seronegative.

This clone was recorded only once. The chain carries TRBV6-5 and TRBJ1-2; no firm D call. This CDR3 spans 14 amino acids. Trimming cost V 5 bases and J 2 bases, with 12 bases left between them. The germline CDR1 and CDR2 sequences are MNHEY and SVGAGI. CDR3: CASSEGGLNYGYTF. The CDR3 coding sequence is TGTGCCAGCAGTGAAGGAGGGCTCAACTATGGCTACACCTTC.

The rearrangement joins TRBV11-2 to TRBJ1-4, with D tentatively TRBD1 (6 bases). The CDR3 has 15 residues. Germline V lookup: CDR1 SGHAT, CDR2 FQNNGV. The V end lost 1 base, the J end lost 8 bases, and 14 bases lay between the germline ends. CDR3 DNA: TGTGCCAGCAGCTTAGTCGGGGGGCTCTCAGAAAAACTGTTTTTT. It is translated as CASSLVGGLSEKLFF.

This clone was detected only a few times. The chain uses TRBV19 and TRBJ1-1, with 9 bases that match TRBD1. The CDR3 runs to 13 residues. Germline values: CDR1 LNHDA, CDR2 SQIVND (reference sequence). Trimming at V came to 6 bases and at J to 1 base, leaving 0 bases not matched to a gene. The CDR3, as DNA: TGTGCCAGTAGGGACAGGGGGAACACTGAAGCTTTCTTT. It is translated as CASRDRGNTEAFF.

The chain couples TRBV6-1 to TRBJ2-7; 9 bases line up with TRBD2. Germline assignment: CDR1 MNHNS and CDR2 SASEGT. This CDR3 has 14 residues. V shed 8 bases, J shed 3 bases, and the junction held 8 bases outside the gene matches. The CDR3 loop is CASGAGGQSYEQYF. CDR3 nucleotide sequence: TGTGCCAGCGGAGCGGGGGGACAGAGCTACGAGCAGTACTTC.

In regard to this clone: One end of the junction varies from germline; a read error may be responsible. This sequence joins TRBV5-1 and TRBJ1-3, with D tentatively TRBD1 (6 bases). The CDR3 is 14 amino acids. Germline CDR1 SGHRS, CDR2 YFSETQ. The CDR3 region has the DNA TGCGCCAACAGCTGGAAGGGGGAGGGAAACACCATATATTTT. Its translation: CANSWKGEGNTIYF.

J is TRBJ1-1 and V is TRBV15; D is possibly TRBD1 (5 bases). Trimming pared 0 bases from V and 6 bases from J, leaving 14 bases between. Germline assignment: CDR1 LNHNV and CDR2 YYDKDF (reference sequence). CDR3 length: 15 residues. The CDR3, as DNA: TGTGCCACCAGCAGAGACCGGCTGCAGGGTGCTGAAGCTTTCTTT. This codes for CATSRDRLQGAEAFF.

The chain employs TRBV6-5 and TRBJ2-4, with D perhaps TRBD1 (6 bases). The CDR3 has 15 amino acids. Germline CDR1 MNHEY, CDR2 SVGAGI. The ends were cut back, 2 bases at V and 8 bases at J, with 16 bases in the middle. CDR3 region: CASSYTRTVWHIQYF. For the CDR3, the DNA is TGTGCCAGCAGTTACACTAGGACAGTGTGGCACATTCAGTACTTC.

The chain recombines TRBV10-1 with TRBJ1-1, with D uncertain. The CDR3 is made up of 15 amino acids. Germline lookup yields CDR1 WNHNN and CDR2 SYGVQD (reference sequence). Trimming left V 0 bases short and J 2 bases short, with 10 bases between. The CDR3 loop is CASSESRQLNTEAFF. CDR3 nucleotides: TGCGCCAGCAGTGAGTCGAGGCAGTTAAACACTGAAGCTTTCTTT.

The CDR3 DNA sequence: TGTGCCAGCAGCTCCGACAGGGGCCTCTCCTACGAGCAGTACTTC. Amino acids: CASSSDRGLSYEQYF. V is TRBV6-5 and J is TRBJ2-7, with TRBD1 matching over 8 bases. The CDR3 runs to 15 residues. V lost 6 bases, J lost 0 bases, and 7 bases stayed unmatched. CDR1 is MNHEY and CDR2 is SVGAGI in the germline V gene.

The CDR3 bases are TGTGCCAGCAGCTTAGGGACTAGTTCCCTCTACGAGCAGTACTTC. Amino acid sequence: CASSLGTSSLYEQYF. This rearrangement joins TRBV11-2 to TRBJ2-7; 7 bases are a match to TRBD2. The CDR3 has 15 residues. CDR1 is SGHAT, CDR2 FQNNGV, per germline. Trimming removed 1 base from V and 3 bases from J; junction bases left unmatched: 6.

The CDR3, as DNA: TGCGCCAGCAGCCAAGATAAGACCAGACGGGTCGAGCAGTACTTC. Residues: CASSQDKTRRVEQYF. The gene calls are TRBV4-3 and TRBJ2-5; D is unclear. The tail of the sequence fits TRBJ2-7 better, so the J call may be wrong. The V gene's germline CDR1 is LGHNA and CDR2 YSLEER. The CDR3 runs to 15 residues.

The chain combines TRBV7-9 with TRBJ2-3, with 8 bases lining up with TRBD1. The germline CDR1 and CDR2 sequences are SEHNR and FQNEAQ (reference sequence). The junction had 11 bases not matched to a gene; V was cut back by 0 bases and J by 6 bases. CDR3 length: 17 amino acids. CDR3 nucleotide sequence: TGTGCCAGCAGCTTAGCGCGGACAGGGTTTGGGGGCGATACGCAGTATTTT. The encoded protein is CASSLARTGFGGDTQYF.

The chain joins TRBV6-5 to TRBJ1-2; D ambiguous. CDR3 size: 13 residues. Germline CDR1 reads MNHEY; CDR2 reads SVGAGI. The V gene lost 0 bases and the J gene lost 8 bases, with 10 bases spanning the gap. CDR3 sequence (DNA): TGTGCCAGCAGTTACTCTCGGGGTCGAGGCTACACCTTC. Amino acid sequence: CASSYSRGRGYTF.

Only a few counts were recorded for this clone. The rearrangement uses TRBV29-1 and TRBJ2-3; 10 nucleotides line up with TRBD2. V gave up 4 bases and J gave up 6 bases; unmatched junction bases: 4. CDR3 length: 13 amino acids. Germline-derived CDR1 and CDR2 are SQVTM and ANQGSEA. The CDR3 region is CSVASGRGDTQYF. The CDR3 region has the DNA TGCAGCGTTGCAAGCGGGAGGGGGGATACGCAGTATTTT.